This passage covers 18 T cell receptor beta chains from one sample sequenced in a study of T cells in Graves' hyperthyroidism and ophthalmopathy. The CDR3 regions of TCR beta were amplified from RNA transcripts. The HTBI primer set was used in a first-round RT-PCR of the TCR CDR3. Via MiXCR, TCRdb re-called the multiplex PCR reads, giving one row per CDR3 protein. In the table there are some 350,000 distinct CDR3 sequences, roughly 25% of which are singletons. Sequenced sample: blood. Source of these receptors: a man in his forties or fifties with Graves' hyperthyroidism.

The CDR3 nucleotides are TGCAGCGTTGCTAACCCGGGGGGGGGAGAGACCCAGTACTTC. As protein: CSVANPGGGETQYF. This rearrangement joins TRBV29-1 to TRBJ2-5; 8 nucleotides line up with TRBD2. The trim removed 4 bases at V and 4 bases at J, leaving 8 bases unmatched. The CDR3 has 14 amino acids. The V gene's germline CDR1 is SQVTM and CDR2 ANQGSEA.

In its sample, this clonotype was seen many times. The chain employs TRBV28 and TRBJ2-1; D is undetermined. The CDR3 length is 13 residues. Per germline, CDR1 MDHEN and CDR2 SYDVKM. Trimming stripped 5 bases from V and 7 bases from J, with 12 bases between. The CDR3, as DNA: TGTGCCAGCAGTCCAGCCCTTAGGAATGAGCAGTTCTTC. Translating gives CASSPALRNEQFF. The full variable domain, rest sourced from reference TRBV28 and TRBJ2-1, is DVKVTQSSRYLVKRTGEKVFLECVQDMDHENMFWYRQDPGLGLRLIYFSYDVKMKEKGDIPEGYSVSREKKERFSLILESASTNQTSMYLCASSPALRNEQFFGPGTRLTVL.

Only a few counts were recorded for this clonotype. The J gene is TRBJ2-7, the V gene TRBV6-5; no clear D. The CDR3 totals 12 residues. V shed 8 bases and J shed 3 bases, with 11 bases lying between them. CDR1 MNHEY and CDR2 SVGAGI come from the germline V gene. Here the CDR3 DNA reads TGTGCCAGCTCTGTCGGCAACTACGAGCAGTACTTC. This sequence encodes CASSVGNYEQYF.

V usage is TRBV6-1 and J usage is TRBJ1-2; TRBD1 might be the D (6 bases). V was cut by 9 bases and J by 6 bases, with 17 bases left in between. The CDR3 extends over 13 amino acids. CDR1 is MNHNS, CDR2 SASEGT, per germline. The CDR3 spells CASGWQGRDGYTF. The CDR3 DNA follows: TGTGCCAGTGGGTGGCAGGGGAGAGATGGCTACACCTTC.

This clonotype came up a few times. The rearrangement uses TRBV5-1 and TRBJ2-2, with TRBD1 identical over 10 bases. Looked up from germline, CDR1 is SGHRS and CDR2 is YFSETQ. This CDR3 comprises 16 residues. Trimming took 1 base from V and 3 from J; bases not matched to a gene: 3. This CDR3 reads CASSLSGQGYTGELFF. The CDR3 bases are TGCGCCAGCAGCTTGTCGGGACAGGGGTACACCGGGGAGCTGTTTTTT.

There are a few counts of this clonotype. V gene TRBV24-1 combines with J gene TRBJ2-7, with 15 positions matching TRBD2. CDR3 length: 22 amino acids. The V and J ends lost 2 bases and 2 bases, in that order; junction bases with no gene match: 18. CDR1 is KGHDR, CDR2 SFDVKD, per germline. CDR3 protein: CATSDSGAAGLAGGSRPYEQYF. The CDR3 DNA reads TGTGCCACCAGTGATTCAGGAGCGGCAGGACTAGCGGGAGGGTCACGGCCCTACGAGCAGTACTTC.

The chain employs TRBV11-3 and TRBJ2-7, with 9 bases that match TRBD2. CDR1 is SGHNT and CDR2 is YENEEA in the germline V gene. The V segment lost 5 bases and the J segment 4 bases; nucleotides outside the gene matches: 6. The CDR3 is 14 residues long. CDR3 in DNA: TGTGCCAGCAGCCCCGCGGGGGGGGGATACGAGCAGTACTTC. As protein: CASSPAGGGYEQYF.

Regarding this clonotype: Germline is not matched at one junction end, which may reflect a read error. The chain employs TRBV13 and TRBJ2-7; 12 bases line up with TRBD1. CDR3 length: 15 residues. CDR1 is PRHDT and CDR2 is FYEKMQ in the germline V gene (reference sequence). DNA for the CDR3: TGTGCCAGCAGTTTCTGGGGGACAGGGGGCTACGGGCAGTACTTC. Its translation is CASSFWGTGGYGQYF.

This chain uses TRBV20-1 with TRBJ2-3; 9 nucleotides line up with TRBD1. This CDR3 is 14 amino acids long. Looked up from germline, CDR1 is DFQATT and CDR2 is SNEGSKA (reference sequence). CDR3 loop: CTSIPGTGTDTQYF. The CDR3 nucleotides read TGCACTTCAATCCCCGGGACAGGGACCGATACGCAGTATTTT.

This clonotype showed up just a few times. The chain joins TRBV3-1 to TRBJ2-2; D unclear. V lost 3 bases, J lost 8 bases, and 7 bases lay in between. CDR1 is LGHDT, CDR2 YNNKEL, per germline (reference sequence). This CDR3 region has 12 residues. This CDR3 is CASSHGRGELFF. For the CDR3, the DNA is TGTGCCAGCAGCCACGGTCGTGGGGAGCTGTTTTTT.

The rearrangement joins TRBV19 to TRBJ1-5; tentatively, D is TRBD1 (5 bases). Per germline, CDR1 LNHDA and CDR2 SQIVND (reference sequence). The CDR3 covers 17 residues. V was trimmed by 2 bases and J by 6 bases, leaving 20 bases between them. As DNA, the CDR3 is TGTGCCAGTAGTATACCCACGGCGGGGCTAGGGCGTCAGCCCCAGCATTTT. Protein sequence: CASSIPTAGLGRQPQHF.

Comments on this clonotype: A much bigger clone sits one base away, suggesting this may be a read error. This rearrangement joins TRBV28 to TRBJ2-5, with D maybe TRBD1 (6 bases). Germline loops: CDR1 MDHEN, CDR2 SYDVKM. Trimming cost V 6 bases and J 4 bases, with 9 bases left between them. CDR3 length equals 12 residues. CDR3 sequence (DNA): TGTGCCAGCAGAAGGGGGAGAGAGACCCAGTACTTC. This sequence encodes CASRRGRETQYF.

The V gene is TRBV12-3 or TRBV12-4, the J gene TRBJ2-1; D possibly corresponds to TRBD1 (6 bases). Trimming took 7 bases from V and 0 from J, leaving 13 bases between them. The CDR3 runs 15 residues. The CDR3: CASTRQANSYNEQFF. The CDR3 DNA reads TGTGCCAGCACCCGACAGGCAAACTCCTACAATGAGCAGTTCTTC.

This clonotype has a handful of counts. The CDR3 nucleotides read TGTGCCACCAGTGACCCCGGGACTAGCTTGGGCAATGAGCAGTTCTTC. As protein: CATSDPGTSLGNEQFF. V usage is TRBV24-1 and J usage is TRBJ2-1; 9 bases are shared with TRBD2. Trimming removed 4 bases from V and 6 bases from J; junction bases left unmatched: 9. Germline values: CDR1 KGHDR, CDR2 SFDVKD. This CDR3 comprises 16 residues.

The J gene is TRBJ2-5, the V gene TRBV20-1; 8 bases line up with TRBD2. CDR1 is DFQATT, CDR2 SNEGSKA, per germline (reference sequence). CDR3 length equals 13 residues. J lost 4 bases, V lost 6 bases, and 7 bases had no gene match. The CDR3 DNA reads TGCAGTGCCCGGGGGGGAGGGGTAGAGACCCAGTACTTC. Its translation is CSARGGGVETQYF.

This clonotype was recorded at least ten times. The chain links TRBV12-3 or TRBV12-4 to TRBJ1-5, with 7 nucleotides matching TRBD1. V gave up 6 bases and J gave up 5 bases; unmatched junction bases: 7. The CDR3 consists of 14 residues. The CDR3 is CASRQTGRDQPQHF. As DNA, the CDR3 is TGTGCCAGCAGGCAGACAGGGCGTGATCAGCCCCAGCATTTT.

The DNA of the CDR3 is TGTGCTAGTGGTTTGCCAGGGGGCAATTCACCCCTCCACTTT. This encodes CASGLPGGNSPLHF. The genes are TRBV12-5 and TRBJ1-6; 8 bases agree with TRBD1. The CDR3 is made up of 14 amino acids. V was pared by 2 bases and J by 7 bases, with 1 base of the junction left unmatched. Germline values: CDR1 LGHNT, CDR2 FRNRAP.

Many counts were recorded for this clonotype. The chain employs TRBV2 and TRBJ2-1, with D perhaps TRBD2 (6 bases). The germline V gene has CDR1 SNHLY and CDR2 FYNNEI. The CDR3 has 13 amino acids. The V gene lost 7 bases and the J gene lost 0 bases, with 7 bases spanning the gap. The CDR3 loop reads CASIAASYNEQFF. The CDR3 bases are TGTGCCAGCATAGCGGCCTCCTACAATGAGCAGTTCTTC.